This T cell receptor beta chain comes out of a study of blood T cell repertoires in COVID-19. Study as a whole: Samples came from the United States, Italy and Spain, spanning acute and convalescent COVID-19. T cells, B-cell-depleted T cells, or PBMCs provided the cDNA or gDNA that served as material.

The assay was immunoSEQ multiplex PCR, and TCRdb's table has in-frame clones only and misses some. The sample lists about 93,000 clones, 90% occurring once. V lost 6 bases, J lost 0 bases, and 12 bases lay in between. Germline assignment: CDR1 SGHDT and CDR2 YYEEEE. This CDR3 has 14 amino acids. The V and J genes are TRBV5-6 and TRBJ1-1; tentative D call: TRBD1 (5 bases). The sequencing input was peripheral blood. The origin of this receptor is a human donor with active COVID-19. The donor label of this sample is uncertain. CDR3 in DNA: TGTGCCAGCACACTGGGGGGAATGAACACTGAAGCTTTCTTT. Protein: CASTLGGMNTEAFF.